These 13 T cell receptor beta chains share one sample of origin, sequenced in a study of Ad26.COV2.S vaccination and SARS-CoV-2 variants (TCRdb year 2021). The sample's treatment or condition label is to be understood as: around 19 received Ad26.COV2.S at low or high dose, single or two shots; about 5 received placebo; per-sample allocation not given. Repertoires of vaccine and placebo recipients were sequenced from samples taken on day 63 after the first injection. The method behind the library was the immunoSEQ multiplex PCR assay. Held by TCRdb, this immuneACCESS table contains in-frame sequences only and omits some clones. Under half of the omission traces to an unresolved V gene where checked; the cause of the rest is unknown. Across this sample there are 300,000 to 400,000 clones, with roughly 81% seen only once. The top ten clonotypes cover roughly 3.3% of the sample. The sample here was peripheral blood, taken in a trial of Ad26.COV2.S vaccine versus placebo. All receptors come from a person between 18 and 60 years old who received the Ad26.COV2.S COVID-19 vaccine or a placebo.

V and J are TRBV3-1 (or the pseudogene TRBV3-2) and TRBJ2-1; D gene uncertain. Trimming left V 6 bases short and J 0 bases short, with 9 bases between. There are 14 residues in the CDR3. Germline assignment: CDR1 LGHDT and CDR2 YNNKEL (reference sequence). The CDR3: CASSRTSSYNEQFF. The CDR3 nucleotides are TGTGCCAGCAGTAGAACAAGCTCCTACAATGAGCAGTTCTTC.

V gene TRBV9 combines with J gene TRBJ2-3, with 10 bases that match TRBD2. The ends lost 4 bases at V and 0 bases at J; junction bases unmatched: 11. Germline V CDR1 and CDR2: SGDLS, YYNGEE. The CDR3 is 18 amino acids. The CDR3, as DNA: TGTGCCAGCAGCTTAGGGGGGACTAGCGTTTCTAGCACAGATACGCAGTATTTT. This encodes CASSLGGTSVSSTDTQYF. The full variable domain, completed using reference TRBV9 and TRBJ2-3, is DSGVTQTPKHLITATGQRVTLRCSPRSGDLSVYWYQQSLDQGLQFLIQYYNGEERAKGNILERFSAQQFPDLHSELNLSSLELGDSALYFCASSLGGTSVSSTDTQYFGPGTRLTVL.

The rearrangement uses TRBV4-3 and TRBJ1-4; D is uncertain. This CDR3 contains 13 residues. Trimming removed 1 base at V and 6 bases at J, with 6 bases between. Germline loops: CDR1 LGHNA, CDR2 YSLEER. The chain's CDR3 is CASSQANHEKLFF. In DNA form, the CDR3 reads TGCGCCAGCAGCCAAGCAAACCATGAAAAACTGTTTTTT.

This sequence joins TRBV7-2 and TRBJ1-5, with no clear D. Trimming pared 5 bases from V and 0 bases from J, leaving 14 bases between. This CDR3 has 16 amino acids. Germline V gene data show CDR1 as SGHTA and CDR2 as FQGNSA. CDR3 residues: CASSTEGEHSNQPQHF. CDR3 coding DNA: TGTGCCAGCAGCACCGAGGGCGAGCATAGCAATCAGCCCCAGCATTTT.

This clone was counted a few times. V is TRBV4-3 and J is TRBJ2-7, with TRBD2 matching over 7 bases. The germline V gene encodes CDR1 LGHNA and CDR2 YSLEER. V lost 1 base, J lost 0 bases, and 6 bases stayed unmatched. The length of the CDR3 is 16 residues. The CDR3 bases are TGCGCCAGCAGCCAAGGTACAGCGGGGAGCTCCTACGAGCAGTACTTC. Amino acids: CASSQGTAGSSYEQYF.

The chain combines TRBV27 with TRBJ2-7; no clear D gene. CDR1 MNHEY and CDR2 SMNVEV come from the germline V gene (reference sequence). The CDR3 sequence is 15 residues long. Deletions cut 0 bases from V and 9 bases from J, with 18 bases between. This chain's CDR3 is CASSLSQTLTLGQYF. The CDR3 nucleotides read TGTGCCAGCAGTTTATCTCAGACCTTAACGCTAGGGCAGTACTTC.

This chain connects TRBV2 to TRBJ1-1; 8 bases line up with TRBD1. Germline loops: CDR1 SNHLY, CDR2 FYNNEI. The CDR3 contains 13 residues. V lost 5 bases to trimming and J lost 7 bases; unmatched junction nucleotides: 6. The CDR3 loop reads CASSLQGAGEAFF. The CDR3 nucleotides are TGTGCCAGCAGTCTGCAGGGGGCAGGTGAAGCTTTCTTT.

As DNA, the CDR3 is TGTGCCAGCTCACGTGGGCAGGGGGGGGCCAACGTCCTGACTTTC. Translated: CASSRGQGGANVLTF. The J gene is TRBJ2-6, the V gene TRBV18; TRBD1 is a possible D gene (6 bases). Looked up from germline, CDR1 is KGHSH and CDR2 is LQKENI. The length of the CDR3 is 15 residues. The V gene lost 4 bases and the J gene lost 4 bases, with 11 bases spanning the gap.

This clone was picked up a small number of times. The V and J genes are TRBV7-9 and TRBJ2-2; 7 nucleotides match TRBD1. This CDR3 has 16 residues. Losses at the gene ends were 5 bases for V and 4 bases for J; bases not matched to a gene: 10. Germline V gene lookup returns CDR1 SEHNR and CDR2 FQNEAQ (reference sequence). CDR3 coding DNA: TGTGCCAGCAGCCCCCCGAGGACAGGAGGCACCGGGGAGCTGTTTTTT. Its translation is CASSPPRTGGTGELFF.

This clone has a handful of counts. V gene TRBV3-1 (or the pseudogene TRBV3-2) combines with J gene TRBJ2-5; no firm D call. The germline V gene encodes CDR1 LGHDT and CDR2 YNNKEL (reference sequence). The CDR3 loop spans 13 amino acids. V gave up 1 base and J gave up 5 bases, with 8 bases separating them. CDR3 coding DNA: TGTGCCAGCAGCCAAGTAGACGGGGAGACCCAGTACTTC. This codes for CASSQVDGETQYF.

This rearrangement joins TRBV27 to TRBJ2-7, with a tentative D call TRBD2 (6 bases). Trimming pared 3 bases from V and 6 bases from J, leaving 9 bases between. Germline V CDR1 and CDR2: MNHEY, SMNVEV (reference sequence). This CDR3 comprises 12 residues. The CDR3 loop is CASSFGGGEQYF. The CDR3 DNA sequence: TGTGCCAGCAGTTTTGGGGGAGGCGAGCAGTACTTC.

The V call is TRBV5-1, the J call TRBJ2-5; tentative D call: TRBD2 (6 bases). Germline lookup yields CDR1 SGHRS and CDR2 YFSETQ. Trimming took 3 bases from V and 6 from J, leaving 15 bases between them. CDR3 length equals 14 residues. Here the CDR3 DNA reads TGCGCCAGCAGCTCAAATATGGAGGGAAAGACCCAGTACTTC. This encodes CASSSNMEGKTQYF.

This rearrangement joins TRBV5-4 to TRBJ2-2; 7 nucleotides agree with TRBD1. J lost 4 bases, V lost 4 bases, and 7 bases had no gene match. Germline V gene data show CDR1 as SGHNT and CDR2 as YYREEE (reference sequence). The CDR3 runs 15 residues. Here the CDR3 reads CASSPDRVGTGELFF. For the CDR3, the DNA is TGTGCCAGCAGCCCCGACAGGGTCGGCACCGGGGAGCTGTTTTTT.